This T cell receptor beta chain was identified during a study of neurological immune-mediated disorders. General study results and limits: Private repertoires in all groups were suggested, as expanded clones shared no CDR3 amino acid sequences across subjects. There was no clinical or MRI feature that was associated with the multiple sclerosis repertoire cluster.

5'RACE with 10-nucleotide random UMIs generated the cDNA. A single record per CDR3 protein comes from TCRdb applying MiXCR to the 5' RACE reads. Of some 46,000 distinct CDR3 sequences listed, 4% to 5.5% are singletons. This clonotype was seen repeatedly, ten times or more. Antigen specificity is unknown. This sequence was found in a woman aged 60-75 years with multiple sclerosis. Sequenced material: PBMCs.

CDR3: CASSLGGFSGYTF. CDR3 coding DNA: TGTGCCAGCAGCTTGGGAGGCTTCTCTGGCTACACCTTC. The chain links TRBV5-6 to TRBJ1-2; no reliable D call. The CDR3 has 13 residues. Germline assignment: CDR1 SGHDT and CDR2 YYEEEE. Trimming took off 0 bases at V and 7 bases at J, with 10 bases between the two ends.